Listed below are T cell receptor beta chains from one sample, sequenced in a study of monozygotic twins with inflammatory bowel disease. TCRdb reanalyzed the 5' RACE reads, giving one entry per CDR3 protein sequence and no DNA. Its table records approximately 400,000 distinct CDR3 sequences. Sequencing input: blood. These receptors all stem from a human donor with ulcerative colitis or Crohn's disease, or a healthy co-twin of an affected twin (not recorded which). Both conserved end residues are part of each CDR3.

cdr3_aa: CSAQGTNEKLFF
v_call: TRBV20-1
j_call: TRBJ1-4

cdr3_aa: CASSPPVLNTEAFF
v_call: TRBV18
j_call: TRBJ1-1

cdr3_aa: CASSLRTGGSGAAGELFF
v_call: TRBV5-1
j_call: TRBJ2-2

cdr3_aa: CASSPRDRPNNEQFF
v_call: TRBV14
j_call: TRBJ2-1

cdr3_aa: CSVEAGANVLTF
v_call: TRBV29-1
j_call: TRBJ2-6

cdr3_aa: CASRFIQGLPPRYEQYF
v_call: TRBV23-1
j_call: TRBJ2-7

cdr3_aa: CASSFLAGRTGELFF
v_call: TRBV5-1
j_call: TRBJ2-2

cdr3_aa: CASGMNTEAFF
v_call: TRBV9
j_call: TRBJ1-1

cdr3_aa: CASSEVGRGLGNEQFF
v_call: TRBV25-1
j_call: TRBJ2-1

cdr3_aa: CSSSLGQGNNEQFF
v_call: TRBV3-1
j_call: TRBJ2-1

cdr3_aa: CASSTTGRPTNEKLFF
v_call: TRBV5-1
j_call: TRBJ1-4

cdr3_aa: CASSPRQAGLYGYTF
v_call: TRBV6-1
j_call: TRBJ1-2

cdr3_aa: CASSPPGVRGRDTQYF
v_call: TRBV11-2
j_call: TRBJ2-3

cdr3_aa: CASSLASSGEYNEQFF
v_call: TRBV7-2
j_call: TRBJ2-1

cdr3_aa: CASSLDGVFGETQYF
v_call: TRBV7-2
j_call: TRBJ2-5

cdr3_aa: CASSVGQVEPLHF
v_call: TRBV7-8
j_call: TRBJ1-6

cdr3_aa: CASSQGQASGNIQYF
v_call: TRBV3-1
j_call: TRBJ2-4

cdr3_aa: CASGLESSPVETQYF
v_call: TRBV12-5
j_call: TRBJ2-5

cdr3_aa: CSARRGQPQHF
v_call: TRBV20-1
j_call: TRBJ1-5

cdr3_aa: CASSQLYRASNYGYTF
v_call: TRBV7-6
j_call: TRBJ1-2

cdr3_aa: CASSQDLGTGELFF
v_call: TRBV4-1
j_call: TRBJ2-2

cdr3_aa: CASSFGLAGYHF
v_call: TRBV12-3/TRBV12-4
j_call: TRBJ2-5

cdr3_aa: CASRTGQARTDTQYF
v_call: TRBV7-2
j_call: TRBJ2-3

cdr3_aa: CASSQESRIRGGKLFF
v_call: TRBV4-3
j_call: TRBJ1-4

cdr3_aa: CASLFGLAGILGTQYF
v_call: TRBV6-1
j_call: TRBJ2-3

cdr3_aa: CASSYSGSRAYEQYF
v_call: TRBV6-5
j_call: TRBJ2-7

cdr3_aa: CASSLRDRGGLAAFF
v_call: TRBV4-3
j_call: TRBJ1-1

cdr3_aa: CASSVARTGVDGYTF
v_call: TRBV6-1
j_call: TRBJ1-2

cdr3_aa: CATSGTAYSGANVLTF
v_call: TRBV19
j_call: TRBJ2-6

cdr3_aa: CAWSVGGATQYF
v_call: TRBV30
j_call: TRBJ2-7

cdr3_aa: CASSSRDNEQFF
v_call: TRBV5-4
j_call: TRBJ2-1

cdr3_aa: CASSLAWSGGEGQPQHF
v_call: TRBV7-9
j_call: TRBJ1-5

cdr3_aa: CASSSPRLAGDPTGELFF
v_call: TRBV27
j_call: TRBJ2-2

cdr3_aa: CSAPLAGIGEQYF
v_call: TRBV20-1
j_call: TRBJ2-7

cdr3_aa: CAIYPGHLPGEQFF
v_call: TRBV2
j_call: TRBJ2-1

cdr3_aa: CASSQVGGTDTQYF
v_call: TRBV4-3
j_call: TRBJ2-3

cdr3_aa: CASSSPRQGAGNQPQHF
v_call: TRBV12-3/TRBV12-4
j_call: TRBJ1-5

cdr3_aa: CASSYTKGYEQYF
v_call: TRBV6-5
j_call: TRBJ2-7

cdr3_aa: CASKPMLRQGSLCRSYGYTF
v_call: TRBV21-1
j_call: TRBJ1-2

cdr3_aa: CASSPSTAGGDQHF
v_call: TRBV7-9
j_call: TRBJ1-5

cdr3_aa: CAISPGSSYNEQFF
v_call: TRBV10-3
j_call: TRBJ2-1

cdr3_aa: CSAETGGLYGYTF
v_call: TRBV20-1
j_call: TRBJ1-2

cdr3_aa: CASWAVREKSYEQYF
v_call: TRBV6-1
j_call: TRBJ2-7

cdr3_aa: CASSPSPTSIADTQYF
v_call: TRBV12-3/TRBV12-4
j_call: TRBJ2-3

cdr3_aa: CASSLGGSWVEQYF
v_call: TRBV7-9
j_call: TRBJ2-7

cdr3_aa: CASRPPRGTGDLYEQYF
v_call: TRBV25-1
j_call: TRBJ2-7

cdr3_aa: CASSLVFMGSYEQYF
v_call: TRBV5-1
j_call: TRBJ2-7

cdr3_aa: CASRDRGRTDTQYF
v_call: TRBV14
j_call: TRBJ2-3

cdr3_aa: CASSQEVAGYGYTF
v_call: TRBV4-1
j_call: TRBJ1-2

cdr3_aa: CASSTWDPEIYNEQFF
v_call: TRBV19
j_call: TRBJ2-1

cdr3_aa: CASSPSRTGTAYEQYF
v_call: TRBV18
j_call: TRBJ2-7

cdr3_aa: CASSDSGRRSYNEQFF
v_call: TRBV19
j_call: TRBJ2-1

cdr3_aa: CASSSGGGSEKLFF
v_call: TRBV5-4
j_call: TRBJ1-4

cdr3_aa: CASRQTGVQYF
v_call: TRBV11-2
j_call: TRBJ2-4